This TCR beta chain was retrieved from a study of read filtering for tumor transcriptome and immune sequencing. Molecular barcoded adaptors covering alpha/delta and beta/gamma chains were used on roughly 400 ng RNA. Via MiXCR, TCRdb re-called the reads, giving one row per CDR3 protein. The sample has about 39,000 distinct CDR3 sequences, roughly an eighth seen once. With regard to this clonotype: One end of the junction does not line up with germline, which may come from a read error.

Germline-derived CDR1 and CDR2 are SGHDT and YYEEEE. CDR3 length: 15 residues. The clonotype comes from a donor at least 40 years old with multiple myeloma. Input material: a population of CD138-negative cells sorted from bone marrow. This sequence joins TRBV5-6 and TRBJ1-1; no definite D call. The CDR3 loop reads CASSLPQKMNTEASF. The DNA of the CDR3 is TGTGCCAGCAGCTTGCCACAGAAAATGAACACTGAAGCTTCCTTT.